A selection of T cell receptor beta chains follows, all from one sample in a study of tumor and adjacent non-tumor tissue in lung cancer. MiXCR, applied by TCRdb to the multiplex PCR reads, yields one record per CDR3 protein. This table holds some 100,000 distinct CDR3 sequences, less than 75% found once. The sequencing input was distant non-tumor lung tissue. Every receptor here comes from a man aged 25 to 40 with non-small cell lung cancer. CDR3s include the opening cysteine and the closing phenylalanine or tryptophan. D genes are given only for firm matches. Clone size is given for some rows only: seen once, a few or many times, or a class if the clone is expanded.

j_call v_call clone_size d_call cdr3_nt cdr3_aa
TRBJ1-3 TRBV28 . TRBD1 TGTGCCAGCAGTCCGACAGGGGCCCCCTCTGGAAACACCATATATTTT CASSPTGAPSGNTIYF
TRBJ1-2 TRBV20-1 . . TGCAGTGCGATTGCCAGAGGCCGGGATGGCTACACTTTC CSAIARGRDGYTF
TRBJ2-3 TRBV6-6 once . TGTGCCAGCAGTTACACAGAGGTGGATACGCAGTATTTT CASSYTEVDTQYF
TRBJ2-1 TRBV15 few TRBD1 TGTGCCACCAGCAGTACCCGGACAGGGGGCTACAATGAGCAGTTCTTC CATSSTRTGGYNEQFF
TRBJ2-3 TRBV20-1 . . TGCAGTGCTGCTAGCGTGGGCCCCCCGACAGGTACGCAGTATTTT CSAASVGPPTGTQYF
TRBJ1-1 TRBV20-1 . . TGCAATGCTAGAGAGGGGGTTGGGACTGAGGCTTTCTTT CNAREGVGTEAFF
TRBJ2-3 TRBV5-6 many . TGTGCCAGCAGCTGGACGGGGAGCGGCGGCACAGATACGCAGTATTTT CASSWTGSGGTDTQYF
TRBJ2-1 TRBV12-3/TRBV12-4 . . TGTGCCAGCAGTTTAGTTTATAGCTTCTACAATGAGCAGTTCTTC CASSLVYSFYNEQFF
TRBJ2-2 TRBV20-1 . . TGCAGTGTTATAGATTTAAGGGGGAGGTACACCGGGGAGCTGTTTTTT CSVIDLRGRYTGELFF
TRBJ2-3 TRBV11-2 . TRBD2 TGTGCCAGCAGCCCGGGACTAGCGGGAGGAACAGAAACGCACTATTTT CASSPGLAGGTETHYF
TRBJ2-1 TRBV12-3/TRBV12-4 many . TGTGCCAGCAGTTTTATCCGGGGTGAGCAGTTCTTC CASSFIRGEQFF
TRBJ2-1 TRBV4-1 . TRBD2 TGCGCCAGCAGCCGCGCGCGGGAGCTGAGTTACAATGAGCAGTTCTTC CASSRARELSYNEQFF
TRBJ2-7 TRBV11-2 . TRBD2 TGTGCCAGCAGCTTAGGGGTGACTAGCGGGACCTACGAGCAGTACTTC CASSLGVTSGTYEQYF
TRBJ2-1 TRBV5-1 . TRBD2 TGCGCCAGCAGCTTGGGGCCTAGCGGGAGGGACGATGAGCAGTTCTTC CASSLGPSGRDDEQFF
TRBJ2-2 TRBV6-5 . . TGTGCCAGTAGGGTGGATAGGAACACCAGGGAGCTGTTTTTT CASRVDRNTRELFF
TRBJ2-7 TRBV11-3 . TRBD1 TGTGCCAGCTGGGACAGCGTATCCTGCGAGCAGTACTTC CASWDSVSCEQYF
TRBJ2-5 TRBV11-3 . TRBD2 TGTGCTAGCAAATTAGAAGCGGGAGGGCAAGAGACCCAGTACTTT CASKLEAGGQETQYF
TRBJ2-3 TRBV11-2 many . TGTGCCAGCAGCCCAAGAGGTGCGGGCAGCACAGATACGCAGTATTTT CASSPRGAGSTDTQYF
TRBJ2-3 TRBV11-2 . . TGTGCCAGCAGCTTCACAGATACGCAGCATTTC CASSFTDTQHF
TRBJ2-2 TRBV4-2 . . TGTGCCAGCAGCCTAGGACATGGTGGTGCCGGGGAGCTGTTTTTT CASSLGHGGAGELFF
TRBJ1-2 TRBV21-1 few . TGTGCCCCCCCTATCACTACCCCCTATGGCTACACCTTC CAPPITTPYGYTF
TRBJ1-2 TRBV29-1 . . TGCAGCATTGAAAACAACGGGAGAGCTAACTATGGCTACACCTTC CSIENNGRANYGYTF
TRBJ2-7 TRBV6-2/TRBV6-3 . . TGTGCCAGCAGTACCCTCGAGCGGGCGAGCTATGAGCAGTACTTC CASSTLERASYEQYF
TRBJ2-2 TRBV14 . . TGTGTCAGCGGCGATTACGGGTCCGGGGAGCTGTTTTTT CVSGDYGSGELFF
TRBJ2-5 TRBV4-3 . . TGCGCCAACAGCCAAGCCTCTGGACAAGAGACCCAGTACTTC CANSQASGQETQYF
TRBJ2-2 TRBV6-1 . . TGTGCCAGCAGTGCGTCCCCGTGCGGGGAGCTGTTTTTT CASSASPCGELFF
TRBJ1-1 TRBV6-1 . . TGTGCCAGCAGTGAACGAGGGAGTATGAACACTGAAGCTTTCTTT CASSERGSMNTEAFF
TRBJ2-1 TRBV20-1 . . TGCAGTGCCACAACAGGCTCCTACAATGAGCAGCCCTTC CSATTGSYNEQPF
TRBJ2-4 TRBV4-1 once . TGCGCCAGCAGCCCCCCACCCCAGCAGGACTATGTAGCCAAAAACATTCAGTACTTC CASSPPPQQDYVAKNIQYF
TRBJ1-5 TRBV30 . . TGTGCCTGGGTCCTAAGGGGGACGGCGAATAATCGGCCCCAGCATTTT CAWVLRGTANNRPQHF
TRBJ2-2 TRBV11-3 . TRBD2 TGTGCCAACAGCCCCTACACTAGCGAGAACACCGGGGAGCTGTTCTTT CANSPYTSENTGELFF
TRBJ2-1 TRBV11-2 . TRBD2 TGTGTCAGCAGCCGTCTCCTAGCGGGAAGTGACAATGAGCAGTTCTTC CVSSRLLAGSDNEQFF
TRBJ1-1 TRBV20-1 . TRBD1 TGCACTGCTAAGTCCCCTACAGGGGGTAGCACCGAAGCTTTCTTT CTAKSPTGGSTEAFF
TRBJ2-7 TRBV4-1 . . TGCGCCAGCAGCCAAGACGAGACAGGACAGACCTATAAGCTGTACTTC CASSQDETGQTYKLYF
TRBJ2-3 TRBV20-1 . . TGCAGTGCTAGAGCCGGACAAGTTTTATGGGCAGATAGGCATTATTTT CSARAGQVLWADRHYF
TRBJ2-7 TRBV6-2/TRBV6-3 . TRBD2 TGTGTCAGCAACGGGGCGGGAGGGACCTACGAGCAGTACTTC CVSNGAGGTYEQYF
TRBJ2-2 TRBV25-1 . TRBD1 TGTGCCAGCAGTCCCGACAGGGACACCGTGGAGTTGTTTTTT CASSPDRDTVELFF
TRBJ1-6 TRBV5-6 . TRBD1 TGCGCCAGCAGCTTTGACAGGGGCTATAATTCACCCATCCACTTT CASSFDRGYNSPIHF
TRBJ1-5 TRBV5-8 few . TGTGCCAGCAGCGCTACAGGGTCCCAGCCCCAGCATTTT CASSATGSQPQHF
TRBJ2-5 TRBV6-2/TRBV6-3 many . TGTGCCAGCAGTTACACTTGGGGGCGAGAGACCCAGTACTTC CASSYTWGRETQYF
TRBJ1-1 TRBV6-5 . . TGTACCAGCGGAGCCCAGGACGGTTGCACTGAAGCTTTCTTT CTSGAQDGCTEAFF
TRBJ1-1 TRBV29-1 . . TGCAGTGCCCAGACAGTATTAAACATTGAAGTTTTCTTT CSAQTVLNIEVFF
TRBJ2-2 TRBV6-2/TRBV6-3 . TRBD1 TGTGCCAGCAGTGCACAGGGGGGTGATACCGGGAAGCTGTTTTTT CASSAQGGDTGKLFF
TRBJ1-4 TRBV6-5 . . TGTGCCAGCAGGCTAATGTCCGGGACGGTTTCGGGAGAAAAACTGTTTTTT CASRLMSGTVSGEKLFF
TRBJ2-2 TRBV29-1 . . TGCAGCGTTGATAGGAACACCAGGGATCTGTTTTTT CSVDRNTRDLFF